This TCR beta chain was obtained from a study of CD8+ T cells in alopecia areata. Study findings and constraints: Lesional scalp, notably in alopecia totalis/universalis, had clonality above that of normal scalp. Resident alphabeta T-cell populations of normal skin are likewise subject to sequencing in scalp samples. For patients receiving tofacitinib, scalp clonality and expanded CD8+ clones among the top 100 significantly decreased.

Details on this clone: What it binds is not known.

Trimming stripped 7 bases from V and 4 bases from J, with 5 bases between. The CDR3 extends over 10 amino acids. CDR1 is WSHSY and CDR2 is SAAADI in the germline V gene. This sample's treatment: oral pan-JAK inhibitor, 5-10 mg twice daily. Extracted RNA was reverse transcribed, and the resulting cDNA served as sequencing template. The data were produced by immunoSEQ multiplex PCR, yet TCRdb's version contains in-frame clones alone and is incomplete. The sample shows 85,000 to 95,000 clones, just over 70% of them seen only once. This material consisted of CD8+ T cells sorted from blood, taken around week 46, from a patient treated with tofacitinib. The V and J genes are TRBV10-2 and TRBJ2-7; D ambiguous. The sequence derives from a human donor with alopecia areata. CDR3 coding DNA: TGCGCCAGCAAAGATTACGAGCAGTACTTC. Protein product: CASKDYEQYF.